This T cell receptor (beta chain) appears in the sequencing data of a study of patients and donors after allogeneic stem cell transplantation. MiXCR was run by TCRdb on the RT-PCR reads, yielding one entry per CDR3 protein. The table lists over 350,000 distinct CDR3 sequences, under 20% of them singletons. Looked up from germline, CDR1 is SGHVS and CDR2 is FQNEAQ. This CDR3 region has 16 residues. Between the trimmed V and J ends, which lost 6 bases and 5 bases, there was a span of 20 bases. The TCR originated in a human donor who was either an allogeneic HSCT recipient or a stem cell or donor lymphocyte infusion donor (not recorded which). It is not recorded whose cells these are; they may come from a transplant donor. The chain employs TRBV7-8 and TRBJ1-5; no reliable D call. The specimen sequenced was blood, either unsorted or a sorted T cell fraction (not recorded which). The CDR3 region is CASRSGGGPIHQPQHF. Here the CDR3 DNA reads TGTGCCAGCAGAAGCGGCGGTGGGCCCATACATCAGCCCCAGCATTTT.